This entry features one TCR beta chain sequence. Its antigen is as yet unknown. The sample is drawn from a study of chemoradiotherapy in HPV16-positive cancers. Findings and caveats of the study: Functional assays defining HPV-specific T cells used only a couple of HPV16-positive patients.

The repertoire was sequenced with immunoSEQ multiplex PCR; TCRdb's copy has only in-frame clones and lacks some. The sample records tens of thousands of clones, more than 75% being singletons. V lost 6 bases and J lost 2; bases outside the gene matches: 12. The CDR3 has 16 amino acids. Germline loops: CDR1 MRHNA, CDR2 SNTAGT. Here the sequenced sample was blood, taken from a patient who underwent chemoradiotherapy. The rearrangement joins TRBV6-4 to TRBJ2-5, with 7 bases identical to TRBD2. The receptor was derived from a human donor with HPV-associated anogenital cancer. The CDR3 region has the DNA TGTGCCAGCAGCCCTGGGGGAGCGGGGAATCAAGAGACCCAGTACTTC. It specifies CASSPGGAGNQETQYF.